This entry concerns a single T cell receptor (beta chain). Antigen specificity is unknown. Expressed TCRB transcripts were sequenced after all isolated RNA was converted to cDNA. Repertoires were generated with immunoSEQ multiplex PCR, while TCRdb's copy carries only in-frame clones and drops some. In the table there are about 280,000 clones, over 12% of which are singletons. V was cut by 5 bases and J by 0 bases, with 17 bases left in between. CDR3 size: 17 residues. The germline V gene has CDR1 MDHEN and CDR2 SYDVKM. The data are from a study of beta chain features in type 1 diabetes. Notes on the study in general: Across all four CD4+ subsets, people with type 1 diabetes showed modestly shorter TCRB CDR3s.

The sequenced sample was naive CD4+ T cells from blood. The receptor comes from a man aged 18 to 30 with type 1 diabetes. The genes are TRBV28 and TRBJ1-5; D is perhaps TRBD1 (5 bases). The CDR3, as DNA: TGTGCCAGCAGTCCCCTTCGGGGGGTGGTTAGCAATCAGCCCCAGCATTTT. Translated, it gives CASSPLRGVVSNQPQHF.